A single sample is the source of the 20 T cell receptor beta chains below, sequenced in a study of control samples from healthy donors and cancer patients. TCRdb's table, derived via immunoSEQ multiplex PCR, lists solely in-frame clones and lacks some. Counted here are about 100,000 clones, roughly 84% occurring once; the ten biggest clones make up under 20%. Material: blood. These receptors all stem from a woman aged 50 to 65 in good health.

This chain joins TRBV5-1 and TRBJ2-3, with 8 bases lining up with TRBD1. The CDR3 length is 14 residues. V lost 0 bases, J lost 10 bases, and 7 bases stayed unmatched. The germline CDR1 and CDR2 sequences are SGHRS and YFSETQ. DNA of the CDR3: TGCGCCAGCAGCTTGGGACAGGGGTCCGTGTCGCAGTATTTT. Amino acids: CASSLGQGSVSQYF.

In its sample, this clone was seen a few times. The chain is built from TRBV12-3 or TRBV12-4 and TRBJ2-1; no reliable D call. This CDR3 comprises 10 residues. Trimming shortened V by 1 base and J by 8 bases, and 0 bases separated the two germline ends. CDR3 protein: CASSLDEQFF. The CDR3 DNA is TGTGCCAGCAGTTTAGATGAGCAGTTCTTC.

The chain is built from TRBV9 and TRBJ2-5; D is ambiguous. From germline, CDR1 is SGDLS and CDR2 YYNGEE. The CDR3 runs to 16 residues. V was trimmed by 1 base and J by 0 bases, leaving 13 bases between them. The CDR3 loop reads CASSVTPRVYQETQYF. For the CDR3, the DNA is TGTGCCAGCAGCGTAACCCCCCGTGTGTACCAAGAGACCCAGTACTTC.

V and J are TRBV27 and TRBJ1-1; a weak D match, TRBD1 (5 bases). V lost 3 bases to trimming and J lost 1 base, with 15 bases between them. The CDR3 has 16 amino acids. In germline, CDR1 is MNHEY, CDR2 SMNVEV (reference sequence). This CDR3 is CASSFLPGTPNTEAFF. The CDR3 coding sequence is TGTGCCAGCAGTTTCCTACCCGGGACTCCGAACACTGAAGCTTTCTTT.

The chain recombines TRBV7-9 with TRBJ2-1; tentatively, D is TRBD2 (5 bases). V was cut by 0 bases and J by 8 bases, with 14 bases left in between. The length of the CDR3 is 15 residues. Germline CDR1 SEHNR, CDR2 FQNEAQ (reference sequence). The CDR3 nucleotides are TGTGCCAGCAGCTTAGCGGGAGTATCGGGCCATGAGCAGTTCTTC. Its protein is CASSLAGVSGHEQFF.

This sequence joins TRBV30 and TRBJ2-1, with 9 nucleotides matching TRBD2. The trim removed 0 bases at V and 4 bases at J, leaving 7 bases unmatched. This CDR3 is 16 amino acids long. In germline, CDR1 is GTSNPN, CDR2 SVGIG (reference sequence). Here the CDR3 DNA reads TGTGCCTGGAGTGTACCTCGCGGGGGGGGGTACAATGAGCAGTTCTTC. Translation: CAWSVPRGGGYNEQFF. Drawing the rest from reference TRBV30 and TRBJ2-1, the complete variable domain is SQTIHQWPATLVQPVGSPLSLECTVEGTSNPNLYWYRQAAGRGLQLLFYSVGIGQISSEVPQNLSASRPQDRQFILSSKKLLLSDSGFYLCAWSVPRGGGYNEQFFGPGTRLTVL.

As concerns this clone: Other nucleotide sequences in the sample specify the same CDR3. The chain links TRBV6-5 to TRBJ1-1, with D perhaps TRBD1 (6 bases). The CDR3 loop spans 13 amino acids. Trimming shortened V by 5 bases and J by 0 bases, and 7 bases separated the two germline ends. Germline values: CDR1 MNHEY, CDR2 SVGAGI. Here the CDR3 reads CASSRTVNTEAFF. DNA for the CDR3: TGTGCCAGCAGTCGGACAGTGAACACTGAAGCTTTCTTT.

J is TRBJ1-1 and V is TRBV5-8; the D is unclear. Germline loops: CDR1 SGHTS, CDR2 YDEGEE. The V gene lost 4 bases and the J gene lost 2 bases, with 12 bases spanning the gap. CDR3 length: 14 amino acids. The DNA of the CDR3 is TGTGCCAGCAGCCCGAAATCTAGCAACACTGAAGCTTTCTTT. It translates to CASSPKSSNTEAFF.

V and J are TRBV4-3 and TRBJ2-1; possible D gene TRBD2, 6 bases. V dropped 4 bases and J dropped 7 bases, with 17 bases sitting between them. The CDR3 contains 15 residues. CDR1 is LGHNA and CDR2 is YSLEER in the germline V gene. DNA for the CDR3: TGCGCCAGCAGCCTGAACAAGGTTCGGGGGAATGAGCAGTTCTTC. Translating it yields CASSLNKVRGNEQFF.

The genes are TRBV3-1 (or the pseudogene TRBV3-2) and TRBJ2-2, with a weak D call TRBD1 (6 bases). The CDR3 consists of 15 residues. CDR1 LGHDT and CDR2 YNNKEL come from the germline V gene (reference sequence). The V end lost 1 base, the J end lost 5 bases, and 11 bases lay between the germline ends. Here the CDR3 reads CASSQVGGRTGELFF. The CDR3, as DNA: TGTGCCAGCAGCCAAGTAGGGGGAAGAACCGGGGAGCTGTTTTTT.

The rearrangement joins TRBV6-2 or TRBV6-3 to TRBJ2-3; D possibly corresponds to TRBD1 (6 bases). Germline V gene lookup returns CDR1 MNHEY and CDR2 SVGEGT. The CDR3 runs to 17 residues. The V end lost 6 bases, the J end lost 2 bases, and 21 bases lay between the germline ends. CDR3 in amino acids: CASSENRVLGHTDTQYF. CDR3 sequence (DNA): TGTGCCAGCAGCGAGAACAGGGTCTTGGGACACACAGATACGCAGTATTTT.

This sequence joins TRBV14 and TRBJ1-2, with TRBD1 as a possible D gene (6 bases). Germline V gene lookup returns CDR1 SGHDN and CDR2 FVKESK. The CDR3 loop spans 14 amino acids. V lost 3 bases, J lost 2 bases, and 10 bases lay in between. The CDR3 loop reads CASSQMDRNYGYTF. For the CDR3, the DNA is TGTGCCAGCAGCCAGATGGACAGAAACTATGGCTACACCTTC. Drawing the rest from reference TRBV14 and TRBJ1-2, the complete variable domain is EAGVTQFPSHSVIEKGQTVTLRCDPISGHDNLYWYRRVMGKEIKFLLHFVKESKQDESGMPNNRFLAERTGGTYSTLKVQPAELEDSGVYFCASSQMDRNYGYTFGSGTRLTVV.

The chain is built from TRBV7-2 and TRBJ1-1, with D tentatively TRBD1 (6 bases). Trimming took 2 bases from V and 1 from J, leaving 11 bases between them. This CDR3 has 15 residues. Germline-derived CDR1 and CDR2 are SGHTA and FQGNSA. The CDR3 reads CASSLTRGPNTEAFF. CDR3 in DNA: TGTGCCAGCAGCTTAACGCGGGGGCCGAACACTGAAGCTTTCTTT.

This chain links TRBV4-2 with TRBJ2-1, with D possibly being TRBD2 (7 bases). V gave up 4 bases and J gave up 4 bases, with 17 bases separating them. The germline V gene has CDR1 LGHNA and CDR2 YNFKEQ. This CDR3 is 16 amino acids long. The CDR3 is CASSPLGGGVYNEQFF. In nucleotides, the CDR3 is TGTGCCAGCAGCCCCCTGGGGGGGGGCGTTTACAATGAGCAGTTCTTC.

The rearrangement joins TRBV10-3 to TRBJ2-3, with 9 bases lining up with TRBD1. Trimming took 2 bases from V and 3 from J; bases not matched to a gene: 6. CDR3 length equals 16 residues. CDR1 and CDR2 (germline): ENHRY, SYGVKD. The DNA for the CDR3 is TGTGCCATCAGTGAGCCTCCGGGACAGGGAACAGATACGCAGTATTTT. Protein: CAISEPPGQGTDTQYF.

This clone was observed once. The V and J genes are TRBV11-2 and TRBJ2-2; 7 positions match TRBD1. Germline assignment: CDR1 SGHAT and CDR2 FQNNGV. This CDR3 region has 13 residues. Trimming took 7 bases from V and 6 from J; bases not matched to a gene: 5. The CDR3 region is CASTPDRAGELFF. The CDR3 bases are TGTGCCAGCACCCCCGACAGGGCCGGGGAGCTGTTTTTT.

This chain uses TRBV4-1 with TRBJ2-1, with D possibly matching TRBD2 (6 bases). Germline V gene data show CDR1 as MGHRA and CDR2 as YSYEKL. Trimming left V 0 bases short and J 4 bases short, with 10 bases between. The length of the CDR3 is 15 residues. CDR3 sequence (DNA): TGCGCCAGCAGCCAAGACGTGGGGACTTACAATGAGCAGTTCTTC. Translation gives CASSQDVGTYNEQFF.

This clone was counted only a few times. This chain uses TRBV7-7 with TRBJ1-1, with D tentatively TRBD1 (6 bases). The germline CDR1 and CDR2 sequences are SSHAT and FNYEAQ (reference sequence). This CDR3 has 15 amino acids. The V gene lost 5 bases and the J gene lost 0 bases, with 13 bases spanning the gap. CDR3 DNA: TGTGCCAGCAGCAAGAGGACAGACTTGAACACTGAAGCTTTCTTT. Translating gives CASSKRTDLNTEAFF.

This chain links TRBV7-9 with TRBJ1-1; D unclear. Trimming took off 1 base at V and 0 bases at J, with 9 bases between the two ends. The CDR3 has 15 amino acids. CDR1 is SEHNR, CDR2 FQNEAQ, per germline (reference sequence). CDR3 residues: CASSLGYGLNTEAFF. DNA of the CDR3: TGTGCCAGCAGCTTAGGGTATGGACTGAACACTGAAGCTTTCTTT.

This clone was picked up a small number of times. The chain links TRBV7-9 to TRBJ1-1; 7 positions agree with TRBD1. Germline CDR1 and CDR2: SEHNR and FQNEAQ (reference sequence). The CDR3 is 15 amino acids. After removal of 1 base from V and 4 bases from J, the junction contained 6 bases not matched to a gene. This CDR3 is CASSLGDRVVTEAFF. The CDR3 DNA reads as TGTGCCAGCAGCTTAGGAGACAGGGTAGTCACTGAAGCTTTCTTT.